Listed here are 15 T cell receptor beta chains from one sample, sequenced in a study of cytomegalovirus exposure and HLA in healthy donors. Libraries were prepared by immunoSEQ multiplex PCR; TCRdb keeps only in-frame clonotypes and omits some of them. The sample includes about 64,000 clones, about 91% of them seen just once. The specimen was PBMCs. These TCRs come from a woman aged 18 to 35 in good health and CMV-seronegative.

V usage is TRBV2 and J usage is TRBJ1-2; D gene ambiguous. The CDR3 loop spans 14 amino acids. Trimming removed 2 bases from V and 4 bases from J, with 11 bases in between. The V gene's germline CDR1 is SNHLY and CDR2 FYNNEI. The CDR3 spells CASSESLQAYGYTF. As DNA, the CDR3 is TGTGCCAGCAGTGAATCGCTTCAAGCCTATGGCTACACCTTC.

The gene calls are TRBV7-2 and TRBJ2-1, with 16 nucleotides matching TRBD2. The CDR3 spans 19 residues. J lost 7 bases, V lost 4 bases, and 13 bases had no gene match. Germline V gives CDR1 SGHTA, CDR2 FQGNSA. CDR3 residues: CASSSSGTSGRALGNEQFF. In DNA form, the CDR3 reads TGTGCCAGCAGCTCCTCCGGGACTAGCGGGAGGGCCCTCGGGAATGAGCAGTTCTTC. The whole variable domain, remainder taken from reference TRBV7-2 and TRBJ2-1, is GAGVSQSPSNKVTEKGKDVELRCDPISGHTALYWYRQSLGQGLEFLIYFQGNSAPDKSGLPSDRFSAERTGGSVSTLTIQRTQQEDSAVYLCASSSSGTSGRALGNEQFFGPGTRLTVL.

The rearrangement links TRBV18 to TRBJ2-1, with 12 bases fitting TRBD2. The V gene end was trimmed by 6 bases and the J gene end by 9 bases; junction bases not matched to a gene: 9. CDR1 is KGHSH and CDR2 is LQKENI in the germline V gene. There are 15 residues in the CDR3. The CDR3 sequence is CASSPGLAGFPEQFF. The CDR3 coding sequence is TGTGCCAGCTCGCCCGGACTAGCGGGGTTCCCTGAGCAGTTCTTC.

The CDR3 DNA reads TGTGCCAGCAGCCTAAGTAGGAGTTACCAAGAGACCCAGTACTTC. Its translation is CASSLSRSYQETQYF. The chain carries TRBV6-5 and TRBJ2-5; D uncertain. From germline, CDR1 is MNHEY and CDR2 SVGAGI. The CDR3 has 15 amino acids. V was cut by 6 bases and J by 0 bases, with 14 bases left in between.

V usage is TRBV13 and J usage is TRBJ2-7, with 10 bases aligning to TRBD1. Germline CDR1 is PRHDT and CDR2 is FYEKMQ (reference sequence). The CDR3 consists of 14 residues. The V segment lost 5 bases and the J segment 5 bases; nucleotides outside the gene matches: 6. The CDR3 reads CASSDRDRGNEQYF. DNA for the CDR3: TGTGCCAGCAGCGACCGGGACAGGGGCAACGAGCAGTACTTC.

CDR3 region: CASSDGTSTDTQYF. Written as DNA, the CDR3 is TGTGCCAGTAGCGACGGGACAAGCACAGATACGCAGTATTTT. The rearrangement links TRBV19 to TRBJ2-3; maybe TRBD1 (6 bases). CDR3 length: 14 residues. Germline CDR1 and CDR2: LNHDA and SQIVND (reference sequence). V was shortened by 6 bases and J by 0 bases, with 10 bases between the two germline ends. Full variable domain (rest looked up from reference TRBV19 and TRBJ2-3): DGGITQSPKYLFRKEGQNVTLSCEQNLNHDAMYWYRQDPGQGLRLIYYSQIVNDFQKGDIAEGYSVSREKKESFPLTVTSAQKNPTAFYLCASSDGTSTDTQYFGPGTRLTVL.

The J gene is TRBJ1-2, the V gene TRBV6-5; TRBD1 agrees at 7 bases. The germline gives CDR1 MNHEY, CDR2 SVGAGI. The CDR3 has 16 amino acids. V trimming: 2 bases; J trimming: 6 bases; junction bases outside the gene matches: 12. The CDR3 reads CASSYDTDRITDGYTF. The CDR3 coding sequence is TGTGCCAGCAGTTACGATACGGACAGGATAACCGATGGCTACACCTTC.

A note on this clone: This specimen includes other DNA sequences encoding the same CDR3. In DNA, the CDR3 is TGCGCCAGCAGCTTGACAGGGAACACTGAAGCTTTCTTT. It is translated as CASSLTGNTEAFF. The V call is TRBV5-1, the J call TRBJ1-1, with a weak D call TRBD1 (5 bases). Germline loops: CDR1 SGHRS, CDR2 YFSETQ. CDR3 length: 13 amino acids. Trimming pared 1 base from V and 1 base from J, leaving 5 bases between.

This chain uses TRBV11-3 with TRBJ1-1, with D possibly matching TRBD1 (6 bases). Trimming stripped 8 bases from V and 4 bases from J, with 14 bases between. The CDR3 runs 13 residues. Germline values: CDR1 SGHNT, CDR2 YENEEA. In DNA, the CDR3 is TGTGCCAGCTGTTACAGGGAGGGCACTGAAGCTTTCTTT. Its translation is CASCYREGTEAFF.

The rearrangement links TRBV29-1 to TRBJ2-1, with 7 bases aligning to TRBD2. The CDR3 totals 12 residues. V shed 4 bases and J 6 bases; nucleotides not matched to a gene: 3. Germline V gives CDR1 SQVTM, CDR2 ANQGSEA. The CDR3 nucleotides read TGCAGCGTTGTCGGCGGGGGCAATGAGCAGTTCTTC. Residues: CSVVGGGNEQFF.

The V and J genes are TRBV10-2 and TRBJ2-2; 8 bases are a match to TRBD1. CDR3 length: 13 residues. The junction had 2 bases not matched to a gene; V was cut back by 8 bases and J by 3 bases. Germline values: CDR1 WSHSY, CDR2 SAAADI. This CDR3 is CASLDRDTGELFF. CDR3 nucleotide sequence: TGCGCCAGCCTGGACAGGGACACCGGGGAGCTGTTTTTT.

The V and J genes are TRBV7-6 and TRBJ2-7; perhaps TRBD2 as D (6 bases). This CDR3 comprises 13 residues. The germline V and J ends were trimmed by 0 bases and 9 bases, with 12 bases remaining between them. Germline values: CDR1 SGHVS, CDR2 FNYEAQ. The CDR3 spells CASSLASLGGQYF. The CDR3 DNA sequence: TGTGCCAGCAGCTTAGCGTCATTGGGGGGGCAGTACTTC.

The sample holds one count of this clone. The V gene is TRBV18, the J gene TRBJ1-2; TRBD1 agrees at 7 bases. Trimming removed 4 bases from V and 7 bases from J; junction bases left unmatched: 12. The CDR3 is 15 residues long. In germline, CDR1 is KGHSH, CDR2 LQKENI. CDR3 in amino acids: CASSLSTGDAAGYTF. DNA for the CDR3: TGTGCCAGCTCACTTAGTACAGGGGATGCGGCTGGCTACACCTTC.

CDR3 bases: TGTGCCAGCAGCACCGGCGTAGCGGGAGTTTCGTACGAGCAGTACTTC. It encodes CASSTGVAGVSYEQYF. The V and J genes are TRBV7-2 and TRBJ2-7; 9 bases match TRBD2. Germline V gene lookup returns CDR1 SGHTA and CDR2 FQGNSA. This CDR3 is 16 amino acids long. The V segment lost 5 bases and the J segment 4 bases; nucleotides outside the gene matches: 12.

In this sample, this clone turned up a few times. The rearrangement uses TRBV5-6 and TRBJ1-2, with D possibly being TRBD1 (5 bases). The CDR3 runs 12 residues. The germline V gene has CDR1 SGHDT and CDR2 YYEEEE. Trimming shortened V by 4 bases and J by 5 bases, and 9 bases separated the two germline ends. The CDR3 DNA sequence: TGTGCCAGCAGCCTAGACAGTTATGGCTACACCTTC. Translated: CASSLDSYGYTF.